The 8 T cell receptor beta chains listed next were all sequenced from one sample in a study of brain T cells in children with intractable seizures. Time point specified: blood from clinic visit 5 months post-surgery; TSC patient then seizure free. Data came from immunoSEQ multiplex PCR; TCRdb stores just in-frame clones and leaves some out. This table has about 340,000 clones, about 93% appearing once. This material consisted of peripheral blood, taken approximately 5 months after surgery. The receptors come from a boy less than two years old with tuberous sclerosis and intractable seizures.

The chain carries TRBV18 and TRBJ1-1; 8 bases line up with TRBD1. The CDR3 is made up of 19 amino acids. Germline V gene data show CDR1 as KGHSH and CDR2 as LQKENI. Trimming took 3 bases from V and 0 from J; bases not matched to a gene: 15. As DNA, the CDR3 is TGTGCCAGCTCACCGGCCAGACGGACAGGGACCATCATGAACACTGAAGCTTTCTTT. Its translation is CASSPARRTGTIMNTEAFF.

The chain employs TRBV10-3 and TRBJ2-1; D may be TRBD2 (6 bases). Germline V gives CDR1 ENHRY, CDR2 SYGVKD. This CDR3 is built from 14 residues. Trimming left V 4 bases short and J 2 bases short, with 9 bases between. The CDR3 reads CAISGGTAYNEQFF. In nucleotides, the CDR3 is TGTGCCATCAGTGGCGGGACGGCCTACAATGAGCAGTTCTTC.

This clone was seen once. The chain uses TRBV11-2 and TRBJ2-5, with 8 bases fitting TRBD2. Germline values: CDR1 SGHAT, CDR2 FQNNGV. CDR3 length: 15 residues. Trimming at V came to 3 bases and at J to 5 bases, leaving 8 bases not matched to a gene. CDR3 DNA sequence: TGTGCCAGCAGCTTTCGTCGGGGGGGCCGGGAGACCCAGTACTTC. Translation: CASSFRRGGRETQYF.

J is TRBJ2-6 and V is TRBV14, with a possible D match to TRBD2 (6 bases). The V end lost 3 bases, the J end lost 1 base, and 13 bases lay between the germline ends. This CDR3 has 17 amino acids. Looked up from germline, CDR1 is SGHDN and CDR2 is FVKESK. The CDR3 bases are TGTGCCAGCAGCCACCGGGACTTTGGGTCTGGGGCCAACGTCCTGACTTTC. Amino acid sequence: CASSHRDFGSGANVLTF.

The rearrangement uses TRBV2 and TRBJ1-5; TRBD1 matches at 7 bases. The CDR3 has 15 amino acids. Germline-derived CDR1 and CDR2 are SNHLY and FYNNEI. V was clipped by 1 base and J by 2 bases; unmatched bases: 2. The CDR3: CASSEGTGGNQPQHF. The DNA for the CDR3 is TGTGCCAGCAGTGAAGGGACAGGCGGCAATCAGCCCCAGCATTTT.

The rearrangement joins TRBV27 to TRBJ2-1; TRBD2 might be the D (5 bases). CDR3 length: 17 residues. Germline CDR1 and CDR2: MNHEY and SMNVEV (reference sequence). The V end lost 6 bases, the J end lost 3 bases, and 21 bases lay between the germline ends. CDR3: CASSPGRGINLYNEQFF. CDR3 sequence (DNA): TGTGCCAGCAGCCCGGGGAGAGGGATTAACCTCTACAATGAGCAGTTCTTC.

The chain uses TRBV7-6 and TRBJ2-1; TRBD2 matches 11 bases. The germline V gene has CDR1 SGHVS and CDR2 FNYEAQ. The CDR3 has 16 amino acids. V gave up 4 bases and J gave up 8 bases; unmatched junction bases: 10. CDR3 loop: CASSSTSGSLGDEQFF. The CDR3 DNA is TGTGCCAGCAGCTCCACTAGCGGGAGTTTAGGTGATGAGCAGTTCTTC. The full variable domain, its missing parts supplied by reference TRBV7-6 and TRBJ2-1, is GAGVSQSPRYKVTKRGQDVALRCDPISGHVSLYWYRQALGQGPEFLTYFNYEAQQDKSGLPNDRFSAERPEGSISTLTIQRTEQRDSAMYRCASSSTSGSLGDEQFFGPGTRLTVL.

This clone showed up just once. The CDR3 sequence: CASSPEGIDTGELFF. The DNA of the CDR3 is TGTGCCAGCAGCCCAGAGGGGATCGACACCGGGGAGCTGTTTTTT. The chain carries TRBV3-1 (or the pseudogene TRBV3-2) and TRBJ2-2; D might be TRBD1 or TRBD2, each matching 5 bases. The V gene's germline CDR1 is LGHDT and CDR2 YNNKEL (reference sequence). The CDR3 length is 15 residues. Trimming removed 4 bases from V and 3 bases from J, with 12 bases in between.